This section outlines one TCR beta chain sequence together with its context. This sample was taken from a study of blood T cell repertoires in COVID-19. On the study more broadly: PBMCs, B-cell-depleted T cells, or T cells provided the cDNA or gDNA that made up the material.

Per the authors' pipeline: Amplification of reference gene primers provided the estimated nucleated cell counts. Some clones are missing from TCRdb's copy, which holds only in-frame ones; the method was immunoSEQ multiplex PCR. The V and J calls and clone size come from that table; D and trimming were worked out from the DNA. Among about 320,000 clones listed, 85% were seen once. Per the germline V gene, CDR1 is MNHEY and CDR2 is SVGAGI. The CDR3 is 13 residues long. Deletions cut 5 bases from V and 2 bases from J, with 9 bases between. Participant-given clinical history determined each cohort assignment. During the 2 weeks before they entered the study, exposed participants had met someone with a PCR-confirmed or clinician-diagnosed COVID-19 case.

This chain uses TRBV6-5 with TRBJ1-1, with D perhaps matching TRBD1 (5 bases). Sequences were obtained from PBMCs or T cells enriched from blood (not recorded which). The origin of this receptor is a woman aged 25 to 39 who had been exposed to COVID-19. CDR3 residues: CASSTGGNTEAFF. The CDR3 DNA reads TGTGCCAGCAGTACCGGGGGAAACACTGAAGCTTTCTTT.